This passage covers 7 T cell receptor beta chains from one sample sequenced in a study of control samples from healthy donors and cancer patients. The repertoire was sequenced with immunoSEQ multiplex PCR; TCRdb's copy has only in-frame clones and lacks some. This sample carries over 150,000 clones, over 85% of them seen once, and the ten largest clones take about 5.6%. Sequencing used blood. The receptors shown here come from a man between 35 and 55 years old in good health.

The chain carries TRBV19 and TRBJ2-7; D unclear. The ends were cut back, 5 bases at V and 5 bases at J, with 7 bases in the middle. CDR1 and CDR2 from the germline V gene are LNHDA and SQIVND (reference sequence). The CDR3 extends over 11 amino acids. The CDR3 region is CASSLGNEQYF. Here the CDR3 DNA reads TGTGCCAGTAGTCTTGGGAACGAGCAGTACTTC.

The chain combines TRBV4-1 with TRBJ1-6; D not certain. V lost 3 bases and J 4 bases, leaving 10 bases between the germline ends. The CDR3 has 15 amino acids. Germline V lookup: CDR1 MGHRA, CDR2 YSYEKL. The CDR3 nucleotides read TGCGCCAGCAGCCACTTTGAGCAATATAATTCACCCCTCCACTTT. Amino acid sequence: CASSHFEQYNSPLHF.

The V gene is TRBV6-5, the J gene TRBJ2-4; maybe TRBD1 (5 bases). Germline-derived CDR1 and CDR2 are MNHEY and SVGAGI. V was trimmed by 11 bases and J by 2 bases, leaving 13 bases between them. The CDR3 runs 13 residues. The DNA for the CDR3 is TGTGCCCCCGGTAGGGGAACCAAAAACATTCAGTACTTC. Its protein is CAPGRGTKNIQYF.

This chain joins TRBV12-5 and TRBJ1-3; D uncertain. V was clipped by 3 bases and J by 7 bases, with 7 bases between them. Germline values: CDR1 LGHNT, CDR2 FRNRAP. The CDR3 totals 12 residues. The CDR3 DNA is TGTGCTAGTGGTTTTTATAGTAACACCATATATTTT. This codes for CASGFYSNTIYF.

The chain combines TRBV6-4 with TRBJ1-1; D not certain. Looked up from germline, CDR1 is MRHNA and CDR2 is SNTAGT. The CDR3 loop spans 14 amino acids. The ends were cut back, 4 bases at V and 1 base at J, with 10 bases in the middle. CDR3 sequence reads: CASSASDSNTEAFF. CDR3 nucleotides: TGTGCCAGCAGTGCCTCCGATTCGAACACTGAAGCTTTCTTT.

CDR3 nucleotide sequence: TGTGCCAGCAGCGTAGATCGGAACGGCTACACCTTC. Amino acid sequence: CASSVDRNGYTF. The rearrangement joins TRBV9 to TRBJ1-2, with D unclear. V lost 0 bases to trimming and J lost 8 bases, with 8 bases between them. CDR1 and CDR2 from the germline V gene are SGDLS and YYNGEE. This CDR3 comprises 12 residues.

This clone was recorded once. The J gene is TRBJ1-2, the V gene TRBV7-8, with 8 bases matching TRBD1. Germline V lookup: CDR1 SGHVS, CDR2 FQNEAQ. V lost 7 bases to trimming and J lost 4 bases; unmatched junction nucleotides: 11. The CDR3 has 15 amino acids. The CDR3 DNA reads TGTGCCAGCACCACGGGGACAGGAGACTCCTATGGCTACACCTTC. Protein product: CASTTGTGDSYGYTF.